Below, one T cell receptor (beta chain) is given with its context. The antigen remains undetermined. The junction departs from germline at one end; a sequencing error may be responsible. The germline V gene has CDR1 SGHVS and CDR2 FQNEAQ. CDR3 size: 14 residues. These data are taken from a study of cytomegalovirus exposure and HLA in healthy donors. Study in general: The Caucasian-associated ancestry cluster contained roughly four fifths of the approximately 390 genotyped donors. General study results and limits: Near-uniform donor sequencing depth was presumed by presence/absence analyses.

60 Vbeta and 13 Jbeta primers were used in PCR. The protocol was immunoSEQ multiplex PCR, while the TCRdb copy is restricted to in-frame clones and leaves out a portion. The repertoire has roughly 150,000 clones, 80% of them found once; the top ten carry 13% to 15%. This sequence was found in a woman aged 40 to 49 in good health and CMV-seronegative. The chain is built from TRBV7-8 and TRBJ2-5, with D perhaps TRBD2 (6 bases). Material for sequencing was PBMCs. The CDR3 sequence is CASSSLAPQEAQYF. The CDR3, as DNA: TGTGCCAGCAGTTCCCTAGCGCCCCAAGAGGCCCAGTACTTC.